This T cell receptor beta chain was sequenced for a study of Tregs in tolerant kidney transplant recipients. Study-wide results and limits: Donor-specific Treg expansion exceeded global Treg expansion in tolerant patients, suggesting antigen drive. Nucleotide sequences could not be compared across some patients' samples due to primer changes.

With 6 bases clipped from V and 3 bases from J, the junction kept 11 bases outside the gene matches. This CDR3 region has 16 residues. The germline gives CDR1 MNHEY, CDR2 SMNVEV (reference sequence). Some clones are missing from TCRdb's copy, which holds only in-frame ones; the method was immunoSEQ multiplex PCR. The table includes tens of thousands of clones, approximately 93% detected once. Details on this clone: Its antigen remains unidentified.

Mixed chimerism was transient after nonmyeloablative marrow transplants from related graft donors. Sample: CD4+ T cells from blood (PBMCs), taken 12 months after the transplant. V is TRBV27 and J is TRBJ2-1, with 7 nucleotides matching TRBD2. The sequence came from a human patient who received a combined kidney and bone marrow transplant. Some T cells may be the graft donor's. Here the CDR3 DNA reads TGTGCCAGCAGCCCCTTGGGGGAGGGTATCTACAATGAGCAGTTCTTC. Residues: CASSPLGEGIYNEQFF.